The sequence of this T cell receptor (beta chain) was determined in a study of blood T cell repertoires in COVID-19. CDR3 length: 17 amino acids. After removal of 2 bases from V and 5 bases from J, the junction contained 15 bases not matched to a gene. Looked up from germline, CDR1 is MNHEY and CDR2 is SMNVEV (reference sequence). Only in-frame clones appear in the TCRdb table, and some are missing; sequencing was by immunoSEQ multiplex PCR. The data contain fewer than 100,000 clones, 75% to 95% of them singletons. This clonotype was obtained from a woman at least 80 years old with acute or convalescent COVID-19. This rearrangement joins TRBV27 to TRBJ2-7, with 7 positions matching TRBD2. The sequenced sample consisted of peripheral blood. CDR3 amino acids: CASSLTASGGGRDEQYF. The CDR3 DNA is TGTGCCAGCAGTTTAACCGCCAGTGGGGGGGGAAGAGACGAGCAGTACTTC.